These 17 T cell receptor beta chains share one sample of origin, sequenced in a study of cytomegalovirus exposure and HLA in healthy donors. The PCR was carried out with 60 Vbeta primers and 13 Jbeta primers. This table comes from immunoSEQ multiplex PCR, and its TCRdb copy is limited to in-frame clones, with some not included. The sample has tens of thousands of clones, roughly 8.2% seen once. Sequencing input: PBMCs. All receptors derive from a man aged 50-59 years in good health and CMV-seronegative.

About this clone itself: The junction departs from the called germline gene at one end, perhaps through a read error. The rearrangement joins TRBV7-7 to TRBJ2-2; tentatively, D is TRBD1 (6 bases). This CDR3 comprises 14 residues. Germline values: CDR1 SSHAT, CDR2 FNYEAQ (reference sequence). The CDR3, as DNA: TGTGCTAGCAGCTCACAGGGGAACACCGGGGAGCTGTTTTTT. It yields the protein CASSSQGNTGELFF.

This clone has just a few counts. The V and J genes are TRBV19 and TRBJ2-1, with D uncertain. Per germline, CDR1 LNHDA and CDR2 SQIVND (reference sequence). The ends were cut back, 3 bases at V and 5 bases at J, with 8 bases in the middle. CDR3 length equals 13 residues. The CDR3 here is CASSINLDNEQFF. CDR3 coding DNA: TGTGCCAGTAGTATTAACTTAGACAATGAGCAGTTCTTC.

This rearrangement joins TRBV28 to TRBJ1-4, with TRBD1 matching over 10 bases. This CDR3 is built from 15 residues. V gave up 7 bases and J gave up 6 bases; unmatched junction bases: 8. The germline CDR1 and CDR2 sequences are MDHEN and SYDVKM. DNA for the CDR3: TGTGCCAGCACCCCACCCGGGACAGGGGATGAAAAACTGTTTTTT. The encoded protein is CASTPPGTGDEKLFF.

V and J are TRBV4-2 and TRBJ1-2; D unresolved. Looked up from germline, CDR1 is LGHNA and CDR2 is YNFKEQ. CDR3 size: 12 residues. V was clipped by 0 bases and J by 4 bases, with 3 bases between them. The CDR3 nucleotides are TGTGCCAGCAGCCAAGATCTCTATGGCTACACCTTC. Protein product: CASSQDLYGYTF.

The chain employs TRBV4-3 and TRBJ2-1; 13 bases line up with TRBD2. This CDR3 is 16 amino acids long. Per germline, CDR1 LGHNA and CDR2 YSLEER. The trim removed 2 bases at V and 15 bases at J, leaving 13 bases unmatched. In DNA form, the CDR3 reads TGCGCCAGCAGCCAATCCAGGACTAGCGGGAGCGAGCACCGGTTCTTC. It specifies CASSQSRTSGSEHRFF.

The chain combines TRBV5-1 with TRBJ2-1, with 10 nucleotides matching TRBD1. Trimming cost V 0 bases and J 7 bases; bases outside gene matches: 13. The CDR3 totals 18 residues. The germline V gene encodes CDR1 SGHRS and CDR2 YFSETQ. CDR3 DNA sequence: TGCGCCAGCAGCTTGGGGGGGGCGACAGGGGGCTTTAAGAATGAGCAGTTCTTC. Translated, it gives CASSLGGATGGFKNEQFF.

This clone was observed a few times. The chain couples TRBV7-2 to TRBJ2-1; 9 positions agree with TRBD2. Trimming took 6 bases from V and 7 from J; bases not matched to a gene: 10. Germline CDR1 SGHTA, CDR2 FQGNSA. The length of the CDR3 is 15 residues. Here the CDR3 reads CASSLTAGGMNEQFF. The CDR3 DNA follows: TGTGCCAGCAGTCTAACGGCGGGGGGGATGAATGAGCAGTTCTTC.

This chain joins TRBV7-9 and TRBJ2-1, with 8 positions matching TRBD2. Germline V gives CDR1 SEHNR, CDR2 FQNEAQ (reference sequence). With V trimmed by 1 base and J by 3 bases, 8 bases remained unmatched. This CDR3 spans 17 amino acids. The chain's CDR3 is CASSLVGRAAVYNEQFF. Here the CDR3 DNA reads TGTGCCAGCAGCTTAGTCGGGAGGGCCGCTGTCTACAATGAGCAGTTCTTC.

This clone was picked up a small number of times. CDR3 amino acids: CASSSRAGQTLEAFF. The CDR3, as DNA: TGTGCCAGCAGCTCTAGGGCGGGACAGACCCTAGAAGCTTTCTTT. The gene calls are TRBV7-2 and TRBJ1-1; 7 nucleotides align to TRBD1. J was trimmed by 8 bases and V by 4 bases; bases with no gene match: 13. The CDR3 has 15 residues. Germline V CDR1 and CDR2: SGHTA, FQGNSA.

This clone turned up a few times. The rearrangement joins TRBV7-2 to TRBJ2-7, with unresolved D. CDR1 and CDR2 (germline): SGHTA, FQGNSA. The CDR3 length is 13 residues. The ends were cut back, 5 bases at V and 3 bases at J, with 11 bases in the middle. This CDR3 is CASSPVSGYEQYF. In DNA, the CDR3 is TGTGCCAGCAGCCCCGTGTCGGGCTACGAGCAGTACTTC.

The J gene is TRBJ1-3, the V gene TRBV7-2; 7 bases match TRBD1. CDR1 SGHTA and CDR2 FQGNSA come from the germline V gene. Trimming cost V 2 bases and J 4 bases; bases outside gene matches: 8. The CDR3 consists of 16 residues. The CDR3 here is CASSLTLGQPGNTIYF. DNA of the CDR3: TGTGCCAGCAGCTTAACATTGGGACAGCCAGGAAACACCATATATTTT.

This clone turned up a few times. The chain has TRBV28 and TRBJ1-4; 9 nucleotides agree with TRBD1. This CDR3 comprises 15 residues. V was pared by 6 bases and J by 8 bases, with 10 bases of the junction left unmatched. Germline CDR1 is MDHEN and CDR2 is SYDVKM. The CDR3 is CASRGQGSFGEKLFF. CDR3 nucleotides: TGTGCCAGCAGGGGACAGGGTTCATTTGGCGAAAAACTGTTTTTT. The full variable domain, rest sourced from reference TRBV28 and TRBJ1-4, is DVKVTQSSRYLVKRTGEKVFLECVQDMDHENMFWYRQDPGLGLRLIYFSYDVKMKEKGDIPEGYSVSREKKERFSLILESASTNQTSMYLCASRGQGSFGEKLFFGSGTQLSVL.

This chain connects TRBV5-4 to TRBJ2-7; 8 bases are a match to TRBD2. The V and J ends lost 4 bases and 0 bases, in that order; junction bases with no gene match: 3. This CDR3 is built from 14 residues. Per the germline V gene, CDR1 is SGHNT and CDR2 is YYREEE (reference sequence). CDR3 in amino acids: CASSVSGNSYEQYF. In nucleotides, the CDR3 is TGTGCCAGCAGCGTTAGCGGGAACTCCTACGAGCAGTACTTC.

CDR3 loop: CSVESQETQYF. The CDR3 bases are TGCAGCGTTGAGAGTCAAGAGACCCAGTACTTC. The V and J genes are TRBV29-1 and TRBJ2-5; no clear D gene. This CDR3 has 11 residues. CDR1 is SQVTM and CDR2 is ANQGSEA in the germline V gene. Trimming pared 3 bases from V and 2 bases from J, leaving 4 bases between.

The CDR3 DNA sequence: TGTGCCAGCACCAGGGAGGTGGGGATCAACAATGAGCAGTTCTTC. This gives the protein CASTREVGINNEQFF. This chain uses TRBV6-5 with TRBJ2-1; D possibly corresponds to TRBD2 (6 bases). Germline-derived CDR1 and CDR2 are MNHEY and SVGAGI. The CDR3 consists of 15 residues. V was shortened by 7 bases and J by 5 bases, with 18 bases between the two germline ends.

The V gene is TRBV27, the J gene TRBJ2-7; TRBD1 might be the D (6 bases). CDR1 MNHEY and CDR2 SMNVEV come from the germline V gene (reference sequence). The V end lost 3 bases, the J end lost 0 bases, and 9 bases lay between the germline ends. This CDR3 region has 14 residues. CDR3 sequence: CASSFGTPSYEQYF. In DNA form, the CDR3 reads TGTGCCAGCAGTTTCGGGACACCCTCCTACGAGCAGTACTTC.

The chain recombines TRBV2 with TRBJ2-2, with 7 bases lining up with TRBD2. Unmatched junction bases numbered 3, after V lost 4 bases and J lost 4 bases. The germline gives CDR1 SNHLY, CDR2 FYNNEI. This CDR3 comprises 14 residues. The CDR3 DNA follows: TGTGCCAGCAGTGGTAGCGGGCGCACCGGGGAGCTGTTTTTT. Translating it yields CASSGSGRTGELFF. Together with reference TRBV2 and TRBJ2-2, the CDR3 gives the full variable domain: EPEVTQTPSHQVTQMGQEVILRCVPISNHLYFYWYRQILGQKVEFLVSFYNNEISEKSEIFDDQFSVERPDGSNFTLKIRSTKLEDSAMYFCASSGSGRTGELFFGEGSRLTVL.